One and the same sample provided the 21 T cell receptor beta chains below, sequenced in a study of T cell repertoires in cytomegalovirus infection. TCRdb called the reads again in MiXCR, with one record for every CDR3 protein. Here the sample spans fewer than 200,000 distinct CDR3 sequences, approximately 15% being singletons. Sequenced input: PBMCs. These receptors all stem from a human donor in good health (CMV status not recorded). Some clones in this sample may be carry-over from other donors' samples.

This clonotype was counted between two and nine times. The chain combines TRBV20-1 with TRBJ2-5; 7 bases line up with TRBD1. The CDR3 spans 15 residues. Germline CDR1 and CDR2: DFQATT and SNEGSKA (reference sequence). The trim removed 1 base at V and 5 bases at J, leaving 10 bases unmatched. The CDR3 region has the DNA TGCAGTGCTAGAGGCCTTAACAGGGGATTGGAGACCCAGTACTTC. Its protein is CSARGLNRGLETQYF.

This clonotype was seen repeatedly, ten times or more. The chain joins TRBV29-1 to TRBJ2-1; 12 bases are shared with TRBD2. The CDR3 contains 15 residues. The V segment lost 2 bases and the J segment 8 bases; nucleotides outside the gene matches: 7. Germline V CDR1 and CDR2: SQVTM, ANQGSEA. The CDR3 coding sequence is TGCAGCGTTGAATTGACTAGCGGGAGAGAGGATGAGCAGTTCTTC. Encoded protein: CSVELTSGREDEQFF.

This chain links TRBV24-1 with TRBJ2-5, with 8 bases that match TRBD2. CDR3 length: 15 amino acids. The trim removed 3 bases at V and 4 bases at J, leaving 6 bases unmatched. The germline CDR1 and CDR2 sequences are KGHDR and SFDVKD. The CDR3 nucleotides read TGTGCCACCAGTGATAACCGGGAGGGCCGAGAGACCCAGTACTTC. Its protein is CATSDNREGRETQYF.

This clonotype came up many times. The rearrangement joins TRBV12-3 or TRBV12-4 to TRBJ1-3; D possibly corresponds to TRBD1 (5 bases). V was cut by 6 bases and J by 8 bases, with 14 bases left in between. The CDR3 length is 13 residues. The CDR3 here is CASSGTRVDTIYF. CDR3 coding DNA: TGTGCCAGCAGCGGGACGAGGGTAGACACCATATATTTT.

The rearrangement joins TRBV20-1 to TRBJ1-5, with D possibly being TRBD1 (6 bases). Germline-derived CDR1 and CDR2 are DFQATT and SNEGSKA (reference sequence). Trimming stripped 5 bases from V and 4 bases from J, with 12 bases between. CDR3 length: 13 residues. The CDR3 nucleotides are TGCAGTGCTGTCGGACAGTCGAATCAGCCCCAGCATTTT. As protein: CSAVGQSNQPQHF.

This clonotype was seen ten or more times. This sequence joins TRBV7-8 and TRBJ1-1; D is possibly TRBD1 (6 bases). CDR1 and CDR2 (germline): SGHVS, FQNEAQ. V gave up 6 bases and J gave up 4 bases, with 24 bases separating them. The CDR3 has 17 residues. CDR3 region: CASSFSLRGQWGTEAFF. As DNA, the CDR3 is TGTGCCAGCAGTTTTAGCCTTAGGGGACAATGGGGCACTGAAGCTTTCTTT.

There are many counts of this clonotype. This rearrangement joins TRBV27 to TRBJ1-1; D unresolved. The V gene's germline CDR1 is MNHEY and CDR2 SMNVEV (reference sequence). CDR3 length: 15 residues. Between the trimmed V and J ends, which lost 3 bases and 1 base, there was a span of 12 bases. DNA of the CDR3: TGTGCCAGCAGTTTGAGTGGATTCGCGAACACTGAAGCTTTCTTT. It codes for CASSLSGFANTEAFF.

This clonotype was observed a handful of times. The rearrangement joins TRBV15 to TRBJ2-7; 11 bases line up with TRBD2. V trimming: 5 bases; J trimming: 1 base; junction bases outside the gene matches: 4. The CDR3 contains 15 residues. Germline lookup yields CDR1 LNHNV and CDR2 YYDKDF (reference sequence). CDR3 sequence (DNA): TGTGCCACCAGCCTGGGACTAGCGGAGTCCTACGAGCAGTACTTC. Amino acids: CATSLGLAESYEQYF. The entire variable domain, with the rest obtained from reference TRBV15 and TRBJ2-7, is as follows: DAMVIQNPRYQVTQFGKPVTLSCSQTLNHNVMYWYQQKSSQAPKLLFHYYDKDFNNEADTPDNFQSRRPNTSFCFLDIRSPGLGDTAMYLCATSLGLAESYEQYFGPGTRLTVT.

This clonotype showed up many times. The CDR3 DNA reads TGCGCCAGCAGCCAGGGGGACAACGTCCAAGAGACCCAGTACTTC. The encoded protein is CASSQGDNVQETQYF. The V call is TRBV5-1, the J call TRBJ2-5, with 7 bases lining up with TRBD1. Germline V gene sequence: CDR1 SGHRS, CDR2 YFSETQ. The CDR3 is 15 residues long. Trimming cost V 4 bases and J 1 base; bases outside gene matches: 7.

The table lists this clonotype with many counts. The J gene is TRBJ2-7, the V gene TRBV7-8; tentative D call: TRBD1 (5 bases). The CDR3 loop spans 13 amino acids. V lost 5 bases and J lost 4, with 12 bases in between. From germline, CDR1 is SGHVS and CDR2 FQNEAQ. In DNA, the CDR3 is TGTGCCAGCAGCCCAGATAAGGGGTACGAGCAGTACTTC. Translation gives CASSPDKGYEQYF.

This clonotype was seen a handful of times. The chain employs TRBV4-3 and TRBJ1-1; no reliable D call. V was pared by 4 bases and J by 0 bases, with 12 bases between. CDR1 is LGHNA, CDR2 YSLEER, per germline. This CDR3 has 15 residues. As DNA, the CDR3 is TGCGCCAGCAGCCCAGTTGCGGGGATGAACACTGAAGCTTTCTTT. Translating gives CASSPVAGMNTEAFF.

This clonotype was seen ten or more times. This chain joins TRBV6-5 and TRBJ2-7; 11 bases are a match to TRBD2. Germline V CDR1 and CDR2: MNHEY, SVGAGI. V gave up 4 bases and J gave up 7 bases; unmatched junction bases: 9. The CDR3 has 15 residues. The CDR3 loop reads CASSSSGTSGWEQYF. The CDR3 DNA is TGTGCCAGCAGTTCCTCCGGGACTAGCGGATGGGAGCAGTACTTC.

This clonotype has only a few counts. The V and J genes are TRBV6-2 or TRBV6-3 and TRBJ2-7; D is perhaps TRBD2 (6 bases). CDR1 and CDR2 (germline): MNHEY, SVGEGT. The ends were cut back, 7 bases at V and 5 bases at J, with 15 bases in the middle. This CDR3 region has 13 residues. The CDR3 sequence is CASNGGMTHEQYF. The CDR3 DNA is TGTGCCAGCAATGGAGGGATGACCCACGAGCAGTACTTC.

This clonotype was seen a handful of times. Here the CDR3 reads CSASPGLAEDTQYF. The CDR3 coding sequence is TGCAGTGCTTCTCCCGGACTAGCGGAAGATACGCAGTATTTT. The chain combines TRBV20-1 with TRBJ2-3; 10 nucleotides match TRBD2. The CDR3 spans 14 residues. Germline CDR1 reads DFQATT; CDR2 reads SNEGSKA (reference sequence). With V trimmed by 5 bases and J by 5 bases, 7 bases remained unmatched.

Many counts were recorded for this clonotype. The chain has TRBV4-3 and TRBJ2-2; D is perhaps TRBD2 (5 bases). Between the trimmed V and J ends, which lost 3 bases and 5 bases, there was a span of 13 bases. The CDR3 is 15 residues long. Per the germline V gene, CDR1 is LGHNA and CDR2 is YSLEER. The chain's CDR3 is CASSHDRGSTGELFF. The DNA of the CDR3 is TGCGCCAGCAGCCACGATCGGGGATCTACCGGGGAGCTGTTTTTT.

The chain couples TRBV2 to TRBJ2-7, with 10 nucleotides matching TRBD1. This CDR3 is 15 amino acids long. The V segment lost 8 bases and the J segment 5 bases; nucleotides outside the gene matches: 12. The V gene's germline CDR1 is SNHLY and CDR2 FYNNEI. The CDR3 DNA follows: TGTGCCAGCCAGGGAGGGACAGGGGCTTTCCACGAGCAGTACTTC. This sequence encodes CASQGGTGAFHEQYF. The variable domain in full, completed from reference TRBV2 and TRBJ2-7, reads EPEVTQTPSHQVTQMGQEVILRCVPISNHLYFYWYRQILGQKVEFLVSFYNNEISEKSEIFDDQFSVERPDGSNFTLKIRSTKLEDSAMYFCASQGGTGAFHEQYFGPGTRLTVT.

This clonotype was seen at least ten times. This chain links TRBV7-3 with TRBJ2-1; no reliable D call. Germline CDR1 SGHTA, CDR2 FQGTGA. V dropped 1 base and J dropped 9 bases, with 13 bases sitting between them. The CDR3 loop spans 14 amino acids. Here the CDR3 reads CASSLRGRNGEQFF. DNA for the CDR3: TGTGCCAGCAGCTTAAGAGGCCGTAACGGTGAGCAGTTCTTC.

At least ten counts were recorded for this clonotype. The V call is TRBV7-2, the J call TRBJ2-7; TRBD2 matches at 9 bases. The CDR3 extends over 15 amino acids. V dropped 4 bases and J dropped 0; count of bases not matched to a gene: 4. From germline, CDR1 is SGHTA and CDR2 FQGNSA. CDR3 nucleotides: TGTGCCAGCAGCTCCCGACTAGCGGCCTCCTACGAGCAGTACTTC. As protein: CASSSRLAASYEQYF.

This chain links TRBV5-1 with TRBJ1-1; D possibly corresponds to TRBD1 (5 bases). CDR1 is SGHRS and CDR2 is YFSETQ in the germline V gene. The CDR3 sequence is 14 residues long. The V end was cut by 1 base, the J end by 0 bases, with 7 bases between. DNA of the CDR3: TGCGCCAGCAGCTTGAAGGGGATGAACACTGAAGCTTTCTTT. It translates to CASSLKGMNTEAFF.

This chain links TRBV29-1 with TRBJ2-2; 8 nucleotides agree with TRBD1. Trimming cost V 6 bases and J 5 bases; bases outside gene matches: 8. Germline loops: CDR1 SQVTM, CDR2 ANQGSEA. CDR3 length: 14 amino acids. CDR3 in DNA: TGCAGCGTACGACAGGGGCTGGGAACCGGGGAGCTGTTTTTT. Translation: CSVRQGLGTGELFF.

This clonotype came up a few times. This chain links TRBV27 with TRBJ1-1; TRBD1 matches 8 bases. V was pared by 7 bases and J by 4 bases, with 14 bases of the junction left unmatched. CDR3 size: 16 residues. Germline assignment: CDR1 MNHEY and CDR2 SMNVEV (reference sequence). The CDR3 DNA follows: TGTGCCAGCAAGGCGATCAGGGGGCCGGGCGGCACTGAAGCTTTCTTT. It translates to CASKAIRGPGGTEAFF.